This paragraph reports one T cell receptor (beta chain). No antigen is known for it. Germline values: CDR1 SGHVS, CDR2 FQNEAQ. V lost 5 bases to trimming and J lost 9 bases, with 10 bases between them. This CDR3 comprises 11 residues. This sample was taken from a study of response to subunit inactivated influenza vaccine. TCRdb passed the RT-PCR reads through MiXCR, listing each CDR3 protein once. The repertoire consists of about 180,000 distinct CDR3 sequences, with nearly 9.5% occurring once and the leading ten covering approximately 11%. Study-wide results and caveats: There was a suggestion from the authors that each seasonal influenza vaccination recruits few new T cells.

Sequenced material: non-naive T cells sorted from PBMCs, taken on the day of vaccination. The chain carries TRBV7-8 and TRBJ2-5; no reliable D call. The receptor comes from a man over 45 who received an inactivated influenza vaccine. The CDR3 nucleotides are TGTGCCAGCAGCGCAGACGAGTCCCAGTACTTC. Protein: CASSADESQYF.